Listed below are T cell receptor beta chains from one sample, sequenced in a study of cytomegalovirus exposure and HLA in healthy donors. Assay used: immunoSEQ multiplex PCR; TCRdb lists only in-frame clones, some missing. The table lists about 130,000 clones, roughly 82% of them singletons. The sequenced sample was PBMCs. The receptors were gathered from a young woman in good health and CMV-seropositive. The CDR3 runs from the conserved cysteine through the conserved F or W. The D gene is left open where the match is weak. Clone size appears in some rows only: once, few, many, or a class for an expanded clone.

clone_size d_call j_call v_call cdr3_nt cdr3_aa
. . TRBJ1-3 TRBV19 TGTGCCAGTAGTATGGCACAGTTCTACTCTGGAAACACCATATATTTT CASSMAQFYSGNTIYF
. TRBD1 TRBJ2-5 TRBV5-1 TGCGCCAGCAGCTCTGGGACCGGGACAGGGGGGGGAAAGACCCAGTACTTC CASSSGTGTGGGKTQYF
. TRBD2 TRBJ2-3 TRBV19 TGTGCCAGTAAATCCCGGGAGGGGAACACAGATACGCAGTATTTT CASKSREGNTDTQYF
. . TRBJ1-2 TRBV6-1 TGTGCCAGCACTGGAACGCGTAAATCGGGCTATGGCTACACCTTC CASTGTRKSGYGYTF
. TRBD1 TRBJ2-5 TRBV28 TGTGCCAGCAGTGGCGACCGGGACAGTGAAGAGACCCAGTACTTC CASSGDRDSEETQYF
. . TRBJ2-3 TRBV5-1 TGCGCCAGCAGCTTGCAGGGGTCAGATACGCAGTATTTT CASSLQGSDTQYF
. . TRBJ2-7 TRBV13 TGTGCCAGCAGCTTGGGCGACTACGAGCAGTACTTC CASSLGDYEQYF
. TRBD1 TRBJ2-3 TRBV6-1 TGTGCCAGCAGTGAGACAGGGGGAGGTACGCAGTATTTT CASSETGGGTQYF
. TRBD1 TRBJ2-5 TRBV28 TGTGCCAGTAGTCCAGGGGGCGGGGAGACCCAGTACTTC CASSPGGGETQYF
. . TRBJ2-7 TRBV7-7 TGTGCCAGCAGCTTATCTCCGGGGTCCTACGAGCAGTACTTC CASSLSPGSYEQYF
. . TRBJ1-5 TRBV19 TGTGCCAGTAGTATAGATAGCAGCCAGCCCCAGCATTTT CASSIDSSQPQHF
. . TRBJ2-1 TRBV5-4 TGTGCCAGCAGCTTGGCGTTTGTCAATGAGCAGTTCTTC CASSLAFVNEQFF
. TRBD1 TRBJ2-7 TRBV27 TGTGCCAGCAGTTTATCAGGGACAGTACCCTACGAGCAGTACTTC CASSLSGTVPYEQYF
. . TRBJ2-7 TRBV2 TGTGCCAGCAAGGAGATGGCTAGCTCCTACGAGCAGTACTTC CASKEMASSYEQYF
. TRBD1 TRBJ2-3 TRBV7-6 TGTGCCAGCAGCTTAGGGTGGACAGGGGGAACAGATACGCAGTATTTT CASSLGWTGGTDTQYF
. TRBD1 TRBJ2-7 TRBV28 TGTGCCAGCAGTTGGGACAGCCTTTACGAGCAGTACTTC CASSWDSLYEQYF
. TRBD2 TRBJ2-3 TRBV29-1 TGCAGCGTTGAAGGGAGGACTAGCGGGGACACAGATACGCAGTATTTT CSVEGRTSGDTDTQYF
. TRBD2 TRBJ2-1 TRBV5-1 TGCGCCAGCAGCTTATCCGGGGGGATGGATGAGCAGTTCTTC CASSLSGGMDEQFF
. TRBD1 TRBJ1-5 TRBV7-7 TGTGCTAGCAGCTTAGCGATAGGACAGGGAAGAATGCAGCCCCAGCATTTT CASSLAIGQGRMQPQHF
. . TRBJ1-6 TRBV13 TGTGCCAGCAGCTTAGGCCGGGGGAATTCACCCCTCCACTTT CASSLGRGNSPLHF
. . TRBJ2-5 TRBV2 TGTGCCAGCAGTGGTCGCCGTGAGGATTCTGAAGAGACCCAGTACTTC CASSGRREDSEETQYF
. . TRBJ1-2 TRBV19 TGTGCCAGTAACCTCCAGGTGATCTATGGCTACACCTTC CASNLQVIYGYTF
. . TRBJ2-7 TRBV28 TGTGCCAGCACCTCAGGAGGAGGGGAGCCCTACGAGCAGTACTTC CASTSGGGEPYEQYF
. . TRBJ2-2 TRBV19 TGTGCCAGTAGTGGACTCGCCGGGGAGCTGTTTTTT CASSGLAGELFF
few . TRBJ1-3 TRBV5-4 TGTGCCAGCAGCTTGTTTGACGCCCCCGGGACCATATATTTT CASSLFDAPGTIYF
. . TRBJ1-2 TRBV9 TGTGCCAGCAGCGTTGGGATTAGCAGCGGTGGCTACACCTTC CASSVGISSGGYTF
. . TRBJ2-5 TRBV7-6 TGTGCCAGCAGCTTATCAGTCAGTAAGACCCAGTACTTC CASSLSVSKTQYF
. . TRBJ1-2 TRBV18 TGTGCCAGCTCACCTCCCTCGGGGGGGGGTACCTATGGCTACACCTTC CASSPPSGGGTYGYTF
. TRBD2 TRBJ2-1 TRBV6-6 TGTGCCAGCAGTTACCGGGGGGCCTACAATGAGCAGTTCTTC CASSYRGAYNEQFF
. TRBD1 TRBJ1-6 TRBV7-9 TGTGCCAGCAGCTTTTGGGACAGACCCTTTAATTCACCCCTCCACTTT CASSFWDRPFNSPLHF
. TRBD1 TRBJ2-7 TRBV6-5 TGTGCCAGCAGCGAGGCCGGGACAGGGTCCTACGAGCAGTACTTC CASSEAGTGSYEQYF
. . TRBJ2-1 TRBV5-1 TGCGCCAGCAGCTTGAGCGGCAGCAGCTCCTACAATGAGCAGTTCTTC CASSLSGSSSYNEQFF
. . TRBJ1-1 TRBV19 TGTGCCAGTAGTCTCGAGGTGGGTGGCATGAACACTGAAGCTTTCTTT CASSLEVGGMNTEAFF
. TRBD2 TRBJ2-5 TRBV11-2 TGTGCCAGCAGCTTATCCGGGGGGATTGAGACCCAGTACTTC CASSLSGGIETQYF
. TRBD1 TRBJ1-3 TRBV7-3 TGTGCCAGCAGCCCGGGTATCAGGGGGACTGGAAACACCATATATTTT CASSPGIRGTGNTIYF
. TRBD1 TRBJ2-5 TRBV6-1 TGTGCCAGCAGGGAACAGGGGGAAGAGACCCAGTACTTC CASREQGEETQYF
once . TRBJ1-1 TRBV5-1 TGCGCCAGCAGCTTGGGCCGGCAGGACACTGAAGCTTTCTTT CASSLGRQDTEAFF
. . TRBJ2-3 TRBV5-4 TGTGCCAGCAGCTTGCCTGACAGATTGGCGCAGTATTTT CASSLPDRLAQYF
few TRBD1 TRBJ2-2 TRBV5-1 TGCGCCAGCAGCTTGGAGGGGGCTGACACCGGGGAGCTGTTTTTT CASSLEGADTGELFF
. . TRBJ1-2 TRBV6-1 TGTGCCGCCTGGGGAGCGCTGCTAAAGAAGTATGGCTACACCTTC CAAWGALLKKYGYTF
. TRBD2 TRBJ2-3 TRBV5-4 TGTGCCAGCAGCTCCTCCCCTAGCGGTAGCACAGATACGCAGTATTTT CASSSSPSGSTDTQYF
few . TRBJ1-5 TRBV6-1 TGTGCCAGCAGTGAATTGGGGTCGGGAAGCAATCAGCCCCAGCATTTT CASSELGSGSNQPQHF
. TRBD2 TRBJ2-1 TRBV4-2 TGTGCCAGCAGCCAAGCGGGGGGGCTGGACAATGAGCAGTTCTTC CASSQAGGLDNEQFF
. TRBD1 TRBJ1-1 TRBV6-1 TGTGCCAGCAGTGAAGCAGGACAGGGAACTGAAGCTTTCTTT CASSEAGQGTEAFF
. . TRBJ1-2 TRBV25-1 TGTGCCAGCAGTGAATCTGGGACAAACTATGGCTACACCTTC CASSESGTNYGYTF
once . TRBJ2-7 TRBV20-1 TGCAGTGCCAAAACAGGGCTCGAGCAGTACTTC CSAKTGLEQYF
. . TRBJ1-1 TRBV6-5 TGTGCCAGCAGTGAAGGGGGTGAGTACACTGAAGCTTTCTTT CASSEGGEYTEAFF
. . TRBJ1-4 TRBV6-5 TGTGCCAGCAGTGACTCAGCGTTTCAACTGTTTTTT CASSDSAFQLFF